This paragraph reports one T cell receptor (beta chain). With V trimmed by 6 bases and J by 4 bases, 6 bases remained unmatched. Germline values: CDR1 ENHRY, CDR2 SYGVKD. The CDR3 totals 14 residues. No ophthalmopathy progression within 18 months constituted stable Graves' hyperthyroidism. Newly diagnosed hyperthyroidism patients aged 18 to 65 years had disease lasting under 2 months. It was uncontrolled infection, other autoimmune disease, pregnancy or lactation that excluded patients. Each diagnosis was grounded in clinical symptoms, serum thyroxine and TRAb, thyroid ultrasound, and orbital computed tomography. RNA transcripts gave rise to amplified TCR beta CDR3 regions. A set of HTBI primers served as the primers for a first-round RT-PCR of the TCR CDR3. One entry per CDR3 protein results from TCRdb running MiXCR on the multiplex PCR reads. The sample holds roughly 300,000 distinct CDR3 sequences, about 20% seen once.

The source of the sample is a study of T cells in Graves' hyperthyroidism and ophthalmopathy. The chain joins TRBV10-3 to TRBJ1-5; the match to TRBD1 covers 7 bases. Sequencing was done on a sample of blood. This receptor was identified in a woman aged 45-65 years with Graves' hyperthyroidism. This CDR3 is CAIRAGQTNQPQHF. CDR3 coding DNA: TGTGCCATCAGGGCGGGACAGACAAATCAGCCCCAGCATTTT.